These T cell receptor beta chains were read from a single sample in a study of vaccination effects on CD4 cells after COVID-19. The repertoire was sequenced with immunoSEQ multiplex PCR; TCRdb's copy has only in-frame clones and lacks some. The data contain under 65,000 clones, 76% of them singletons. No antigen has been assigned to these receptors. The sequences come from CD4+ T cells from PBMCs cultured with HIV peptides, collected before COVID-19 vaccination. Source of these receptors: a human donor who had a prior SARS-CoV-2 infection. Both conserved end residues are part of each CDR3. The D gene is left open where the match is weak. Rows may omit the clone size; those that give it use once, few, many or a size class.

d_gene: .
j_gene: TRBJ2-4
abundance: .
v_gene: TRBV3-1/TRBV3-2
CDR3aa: CASSQAYGNIQYF
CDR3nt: TGTGCCAGCAGCCAAGCGTACGGGAACATTCAGTACTTC

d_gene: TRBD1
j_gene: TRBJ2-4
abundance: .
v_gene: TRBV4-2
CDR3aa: CASSQVQGQGDLVTLAKNIQYF
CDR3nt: TGTGCCAGCAGCCAAGTCCAGGGACAGGGGGATCTAGTCACCCTAGCCAAAAACATTCAGTACTTC

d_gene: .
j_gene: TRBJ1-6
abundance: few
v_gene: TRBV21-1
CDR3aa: CASRDLDSPLHF
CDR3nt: TGTGCCAGCAGGGACCTAGATTCACCCCTCCACTTT

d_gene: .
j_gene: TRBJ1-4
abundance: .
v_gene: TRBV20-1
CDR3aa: CSASPLGDNEKLFF
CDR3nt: TGCAGTGCTAGTCCACTGGGGGATAATGAAAAACTGTTTTTT

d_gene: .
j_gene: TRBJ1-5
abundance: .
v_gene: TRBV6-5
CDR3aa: CASTNGQYSNQPQHF
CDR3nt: TGTGCCAGCACTAACGGACAGTATAGCAATCAGCCCCAGCATTTT

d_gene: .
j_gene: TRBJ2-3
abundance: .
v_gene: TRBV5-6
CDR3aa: CASSRTTGSGADTQYF
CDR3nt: TGTGCCAGCAGCAGAACTACAGGGTCGGGTGCAGATACGCAGTATTTT

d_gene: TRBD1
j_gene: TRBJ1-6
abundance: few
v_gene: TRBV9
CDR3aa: CASSVGQGDSPLHF
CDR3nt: TGTGCCAGCAGCGTGGGACAGGGTGATTCACCCCTCCACTTT

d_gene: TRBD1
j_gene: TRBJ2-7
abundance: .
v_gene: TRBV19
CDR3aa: CASKDRDRSSGEQYF
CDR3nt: TGTGCCAGTAAGGACAGGGACAGATCCTCGGGCGAGCAGTACTTC

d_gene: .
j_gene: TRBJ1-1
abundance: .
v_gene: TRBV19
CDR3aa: CATSVGGLGTEAFF
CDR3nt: TGTGCCACCTCGGTCGGGGGACTAGGCACTGAAGCTTTCTTT

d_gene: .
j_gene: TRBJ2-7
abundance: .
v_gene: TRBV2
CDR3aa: CASAKAYEQYF
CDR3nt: TGTGCCAGCGCGAAGGCCTACGAGCAGTACTTC

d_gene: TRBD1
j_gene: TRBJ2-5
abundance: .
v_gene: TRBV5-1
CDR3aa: CASSLGQGVETQYF
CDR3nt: TGCGCCAGCAGCTTGGGTCAGGGGGTAGAGACCCAGTACTTC

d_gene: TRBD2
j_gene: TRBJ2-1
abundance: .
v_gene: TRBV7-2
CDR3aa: CASSFRVAGVWGEQFF
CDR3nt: TGTGCCAGCAGCTTTAGAGTAGCGGGAGTTTGGGGGGAGCAGTTCTTC

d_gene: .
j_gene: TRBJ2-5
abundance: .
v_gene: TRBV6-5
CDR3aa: CASSYMGNRETQYF
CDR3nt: TGTGCCAGCAGTTACATGGGTAATAGGGAGACCCAGTACTTC

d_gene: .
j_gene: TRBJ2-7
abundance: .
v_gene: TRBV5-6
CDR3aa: CASSFEQLEQYF
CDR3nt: TGTGCCAGCAGCTTCGAACAGCTCGAGCAGTACTTC

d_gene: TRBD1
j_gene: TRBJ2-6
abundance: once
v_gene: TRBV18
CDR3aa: CASSPGQGGTNVLTF
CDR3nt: TGTGCCAGCTCACCGGGACAGGGTGGTACCAACGTCCTGACTTTC

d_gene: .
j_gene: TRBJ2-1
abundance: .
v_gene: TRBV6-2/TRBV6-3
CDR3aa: CASSYSSIWDYNEQFF
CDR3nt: TGTGCCAGCAGTTACTCGAGTATTTGGGACTACAATGAGCAGTTCTTC

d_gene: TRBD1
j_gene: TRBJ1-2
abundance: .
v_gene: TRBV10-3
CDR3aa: CAISPGGDYGYTF
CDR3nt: TGTGCCATCAGTCCAGGGGGCGACTATGGCTACACCTTC

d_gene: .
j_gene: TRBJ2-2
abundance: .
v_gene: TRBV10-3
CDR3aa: CAISDYVYGGNTGELFF
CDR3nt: TGTGCCATCAGTGATTATGTGTATGGCGGGAACACCGGGGAGCTGTTTTTT

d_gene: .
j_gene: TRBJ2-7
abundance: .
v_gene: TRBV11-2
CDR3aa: CASSSIAGWGSYEQYF
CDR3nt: TGTGCCAGCAGCTCAATCGCTGGTTGGGGCTCCTACGAGCAGTACTTC

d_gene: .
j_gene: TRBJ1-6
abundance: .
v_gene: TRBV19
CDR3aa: CASSIGREDNSPLHF
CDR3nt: TGTGCCAGTAGTATTGGCAGGGAGGATAATTCACCCCTCCACTTT

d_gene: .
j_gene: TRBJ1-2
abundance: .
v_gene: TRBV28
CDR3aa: CASSLWSGEYTF
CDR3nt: TGTGCCAGCAGTTTATGGTCAGGGGAATACACCTTC

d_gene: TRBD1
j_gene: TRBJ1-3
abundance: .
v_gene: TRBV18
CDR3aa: CASSPQIPGQLTSGNTIYF
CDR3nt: TGTGCCAGCTCACCGCAAATACCGGGACAGCTCACCTCTGGAAACACCATATATTTT

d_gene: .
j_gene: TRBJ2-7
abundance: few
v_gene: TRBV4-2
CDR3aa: CASSQDQYRRTEQYF
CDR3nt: TGTGCCAGCAGCCAAGATCAGTACCGGCGGACCGAGCAGTACTTC

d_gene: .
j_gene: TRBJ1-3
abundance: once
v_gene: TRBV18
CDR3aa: CASSPAGPTAAGNTIYF
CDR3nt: TGTGCCAGCTCACCGGCGGGACCGACGGCCGCTGGAAACACCATATATTTT

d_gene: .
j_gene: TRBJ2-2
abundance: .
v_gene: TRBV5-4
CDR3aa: CASSNPPGGNTGELFF
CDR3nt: TGTGCCAGCAGCAACCCCCCCGGGGGAAACACCGGGGAGCTGTTTTTT

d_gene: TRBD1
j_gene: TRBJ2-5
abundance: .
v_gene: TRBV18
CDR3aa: CASSPPDRGFETQYF
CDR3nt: TGTGCCAGCTCACCACCGGACAGGGGCTTTGAGACCCAGTACTTC

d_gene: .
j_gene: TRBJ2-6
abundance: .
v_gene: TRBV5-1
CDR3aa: CASSSYPTGRAGANVLTF
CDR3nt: TGCGCCAGCAGCTCCTACCCTACAGGGAGGGCCGGGGCCAACGTCCTGACTTTC

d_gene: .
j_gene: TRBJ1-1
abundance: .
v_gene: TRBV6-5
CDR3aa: CASSYRGPANTEAFF
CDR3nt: TGTGCCAGCAGTTACAGGGGACCGGCGAACACTGAAGCTTTCTTT

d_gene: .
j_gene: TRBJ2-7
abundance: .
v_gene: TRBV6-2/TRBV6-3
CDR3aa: CASSYQSTDRHLSSYEQYF
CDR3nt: TGTGCCAGCAGTTACCAGTCTACCGACAGGCACCTAAGCTCCTACGAGCAGTACTTC

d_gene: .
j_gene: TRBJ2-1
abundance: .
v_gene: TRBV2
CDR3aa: CASNSPGRLGMQFF
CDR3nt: TGTGCCAGCAATTCTCCGGGACGGTTGGGGATGCAGTTCTTC

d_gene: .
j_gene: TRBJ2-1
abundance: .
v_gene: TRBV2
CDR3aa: CASTVYRQNEQFF
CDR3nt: TGTGCCAGCACCGTATATCGGCAGAATGAGCAGTTCTTC

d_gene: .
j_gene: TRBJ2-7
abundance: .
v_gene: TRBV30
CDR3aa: CAWSVKGLYEQYF
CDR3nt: TGTGCCTGGAGTGTCAAAGGTTTGTACGAGCAGTACTTC

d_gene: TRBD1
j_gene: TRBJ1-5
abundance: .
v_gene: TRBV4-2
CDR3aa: CASSQATGGSNQPQHF
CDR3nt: TGTGCCAGCAGCCAAGCGACAGGGGGTAGTAATCAGCCCCAGCATTTT

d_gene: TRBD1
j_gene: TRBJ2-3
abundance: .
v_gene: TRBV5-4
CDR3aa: CASSLEGRGPTDTQYF
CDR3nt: TGTGCCAGCAGCTTGGAGGGCAGGGGGCCCACAGATACGCAGTATTTT

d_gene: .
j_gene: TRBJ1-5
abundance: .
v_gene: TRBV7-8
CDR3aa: CASSIGAGRIVSNQPQHF
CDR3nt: TGTGCCAGCAGTATTGGGGCAGGGCGTATAGTTAGCAATCAGCCCCAGCATTTT

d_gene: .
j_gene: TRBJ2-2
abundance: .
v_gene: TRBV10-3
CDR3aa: CAIRDTMDTGELFF
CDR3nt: TGTGCCATCAGGGACACTATGGACACCGGGGAGCTGTTTTTT

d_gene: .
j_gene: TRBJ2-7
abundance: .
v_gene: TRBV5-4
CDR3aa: CASSRTVMRGYEQYF
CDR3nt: TGTGCCAGCAGCCGCACCGTAATGAGGGGCTACGAGCAGTACTTC

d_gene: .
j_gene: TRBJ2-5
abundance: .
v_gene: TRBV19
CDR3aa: CASRILGEETQYF
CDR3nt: TGTGCCAGTAGAATCCTAGGAGAAGAGACCCAGTACTTC

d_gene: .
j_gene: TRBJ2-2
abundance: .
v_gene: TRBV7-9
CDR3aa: CASSSRLGTGELFF
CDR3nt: TGTGCCAGCAGCTCCCGCCTCGGAACCGGGGAGCTGTTTTTT

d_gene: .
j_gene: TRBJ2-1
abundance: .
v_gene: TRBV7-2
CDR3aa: CASSTRTREQFF
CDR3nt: TGTGCCAGCAGCACCCGGACTCGGGAGCAGTTCTTC

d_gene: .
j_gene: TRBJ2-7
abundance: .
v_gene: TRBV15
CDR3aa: CATSRTDAEFSYEQYF
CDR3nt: TGTGCCACCAGTCGCACCGACGCTGAATTTTCCTACGAGCAGTACTTC

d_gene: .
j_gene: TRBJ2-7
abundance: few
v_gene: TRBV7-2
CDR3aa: CASSSSIYEQYF
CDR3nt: TGTGCCAGCAGCAGCAGTATCTACGAGCAGTACTTC

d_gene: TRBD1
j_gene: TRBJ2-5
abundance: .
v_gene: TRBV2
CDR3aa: CASNRGQGETQYF
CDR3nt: TGTGCCAGCAATCGGGGACAGGGAGAGACCCAGTACTTC

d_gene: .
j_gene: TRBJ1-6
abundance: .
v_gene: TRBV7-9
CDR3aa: CASSLFLRGRSPLHF
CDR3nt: TGTGCCAGCAGCCTTTTCCTCAGGGGACGTTCACCCCTCCACTTT

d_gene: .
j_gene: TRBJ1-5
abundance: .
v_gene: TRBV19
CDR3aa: CASLGIVGDFNQPQHF
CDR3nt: TGTGCCAGTCTCGGCATCGTAGGAGACTTCAATCAGCCCCAGCATTTT

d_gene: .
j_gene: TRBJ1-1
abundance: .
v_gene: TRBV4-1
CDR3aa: CASSPLARGAGNTEAFF
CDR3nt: TGCGCCAGCAGCCCACTTGCCCGGGGGGCCGGAAACACTGAAGCTTTCTTT

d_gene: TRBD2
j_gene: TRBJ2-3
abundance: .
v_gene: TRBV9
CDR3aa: CASSAAVAGGTDTQYF
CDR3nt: TGTGCCAGCAGCGCCGCCGTAGCGGGGGGAACAGATACGCAGTATTTT

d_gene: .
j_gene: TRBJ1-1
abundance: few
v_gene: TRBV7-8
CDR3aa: CASSLAGGSGTPNTEAFF
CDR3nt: TGTGCCAGCAGCTTAGCGGGGGGCTCCGGGACGCCGAACACTGAAGCTTTCTTT

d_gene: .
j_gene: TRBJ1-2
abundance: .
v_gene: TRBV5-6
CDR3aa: CASSRTPNYGYTF
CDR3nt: TGTGCCAGCAGCCGGACACCGAACTATGGCTACACCTTC

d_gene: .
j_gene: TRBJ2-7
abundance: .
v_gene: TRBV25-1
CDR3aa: CASSPPSRAGGNEQYF
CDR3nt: TGTGCCAGCAGCCCACCCTCCAGGGCCGGGGGTAACGAGCAGTACTTC

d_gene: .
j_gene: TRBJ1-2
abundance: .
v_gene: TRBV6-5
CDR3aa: CASNPGGHYGYTF
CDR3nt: TGTGCCAGCAACCCGGGCGGGCACTATGGCTACACCTTC

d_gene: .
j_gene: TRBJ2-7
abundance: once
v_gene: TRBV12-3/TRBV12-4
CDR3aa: CASSLSPLYEQYF
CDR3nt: TGTGCCAGCAGTTTATCCCCCCTCTACGAGCAGTACTTC